This TCR beta chain came from a study of blood T cell repertoires in COVID-19 (dated by TCRdb to the early 2020s). Study-level background: Samples covering the acute and convalescent phases of COVID-19 were provided by collaborators in the United States, Italy and Spain. The material from the prospective study consisted of cDNA or gDNA derived from T cells, B-cell-depleted T cells, or PBMCs. Nearly every sample came with metadata listing a de-identified subject ID, COVID-19 status, age in years and sex. The repertoires were made available in a free public database intended to serve as a resource for research on the immune response to SARS-CoV-2. Samples were obtained from the ongoing ImmuneRACE study (first 160 participants) and from some 1,200 subjects provided by 6 global collaborators. Deeply sampled blood TCRbeta repertoires from subjects exposed to, actively infected with, or recovered from COVID-19 were included in the dataset. Where available, HLA class I and class II types were obtained from metadata supplied by the sample provider rather than from assay-based typing. General conclusions and limits of the study: How much clinical and demographic metadata was included differed by source and by participant, and the metadata was provided uncurated.

Participants in the prospective study were aged 18 to 89 years, lived in some 24 United States geographic areas, and enrolled through a virtual design. Cohort assignment in the prospective study relied on participant-reported clinical history from a screening survey and a study questionnaire. For ImmuneRACE Cohort 3, a participant was defined as recovered based on two consecutive negative NP/OP PCR tests, clearance by a healthcare professional, or resolution of symptoms. Each participant in the prospective study had whole blood, serum and a nasopharyngeal or oropharyngeal swab collected by mobile phlebotomists. Prospective study participants could optionally give additional blood draws and questionnaires over a roughly 2-month period. Blood samples from the prospective study were shipped frozen or at room temperature prior to DNA extraction. TCRbeta CDR3 regions were amplified from genomic DNA by means of the immunoSEQ Assay, a bias-controlled multiplex PCR. As for the original processing: The number of nucleated cells in each sample was estimated from the amplification of reference gene primers within the assay. To quantify the absolute abundance of each unique TCRbeta CDR3 rearrangement, sequence reads were collapsed and filtered. For each sample, productive Simpson clonality was calculated by taking the square root of Simpson's diversity index across productive rearrangements. Here the immuneACCESS table is served through TCRdb, limited to in-frame sequences with V and J called. Missing clones are a known gap in these copies; in checked studies unresolved V genes cover under half, and the rest lacks a known reason. That table gives V, J and clone size, and the DNA gave D and trimming. This sample has roughly 190,000 clones in its table, and roughly 83% of those were observed once. 2.5% to 3.5% of the sample lies in the top ten.

Comment on this clone: What this receptor recognizes is not known. There are no base qualities to consult, and no much larger clone falls within one base.

Including cysteine and phenylalanine, the CDR3 has 16 amino acids. This entry keeps only the CDR3 DNA: 48 bases, framed from base 1. Unmatched junction bases come to 12, with V trimmed by 4 bases and J by 10 bases. Taken from the germline V gene, the CDR1 and CDR2 loops are SGHVS and FQNEAQ. Recombination joined TRBV7-8 with TRBJ1-6, with 8 bases in between that match TRBD1. The sample comprised PBMCs or T cells enriched from blood (not recorded which). The TCR was taken from a woman younger than 45 who had recovered from COVID-19. This receptor carries the CDR3 CASSSQSGQGRSPLHF. The bases read TGTGCCAGCAGCTCGCAGAGTGGACAGGGTCGGTCACCCCTCCACTTT.